The 13 T cell receptor beta chains below were found in one sample sequenced in a study of blood T cell repertoires in COVID-19. Measured with immunoSEQ multiplex PCR; TCRdb has only the in-frame clones, and not every one. The table lists about 240,000 clones, around 87% of them singletons, with roughly 3% in the top ten. The sequenced material came from peripheral blood. The receptors were gathered from a woman aged 30 to 39 who had recovered from COVID-19.

The V gene is TRBV11-3, the J gene TRBJ1-3; TRBD1 agrees at 9 bases. The length of the CDR3 is 14 residues. V gave up 1 base and J gave up 7 bases; unmatched junction bases: 2. The germline V gene encodes CDR1 SGHNT and CDR2 YENEEA. CDR3 sequence reads: CASSLAGTGNTIYF. CDR3 bases: TGTGCCAGCAGCTTAGCCGGGACAGGGAACACCATATATTTT.

V usage is TRBV27 and J usage is TRBJ1-4, with D uncertain. The germline V gene encodes CDR1 MNHEY and CDR2 SMNVEV (reference sequence). This CDR3 region has 14 residues. V lost 2 bases and J lost 4, with 8 bases in between. CDR3 protein: CASSLMAFNEKLFF. The CDR3 DNA reads TGTGCCAGCAGTTTAATGGCTTTTAATGAAAAACTGTTTTTT.

The rearrangement uses TRBV19 and TRBJ2-2; no clear D. V lost 6 bases and J 6 bases, leaving 11 bases between the germline ends. The CDR3 is 13 amino acids. Germline CDR1 and CDR2: LNHDA and SQIVND (reference sequence). For the CDR3, the DNA is TGTGCCAGTAGCCTTAGTGGTCCCGGGGAGCTGTTTTTT. Amino acids: CASSLSGPGELFF.

The chain joins TRBV9 to TRBJ2-3; 11 bases are a match to TRBD2. The germline V gene encodes CDR1 SGDLS and CDR2 YYNGEE. The trim removed 3 bases at V and 6 bases at J, leaving 9 bases unmatched. The CDR3 loop spans 16 amino acids. The CDR3 DNA sequence: TGTGCCAGCAGCGACGCGATAGCGGGGGGGCCGGATACGCAGTATTTT. Its protein is CASSDAIAGGPDTQYF.

This clone was observed a single time. The rearrangement links TRBV16 to TRBJ1-2; possible D gene TRBD1, 6 bases. The CDR3 runs 12 residues. V lost 2 bases and J 6 bases, leaving 7 bases between the germline ends. Germline CDR1 is KGHSY and CDR2 is FQNENV. The CDR3 sequence: CASSQRTDGYTF. CDR3 nucleotides: TGTGCCAGCAGCCAACGGACAGATGGCTACACCTTC.

This rearrangement joins TRBV9 to TRBJ2-3; 12 positions match TRBD2. Germline V gives CDR1 SGDLS, CDR2 YYNGEE. The CDR3 extends over 17 amino acids. J was trimmed by 2 bases and V by 5 bases; bases with no gene match: 9. In DNA form, the CDR3 reads TGTGCCAGCAGTCATGGGCGGACTAGCGGGGCCACAGATACGCAGTATTTT. It codes for CASSHGRTSGATDTQYF.

The chain links TRBV24-1 to TRBJ2-1, with 7 nucleotides matching TRBD2. CDR3 length equals 18 residues. Trimming at V came to 9 bases and at J to 2 bases, leaving 18 bases not matched to a gene. Germline lookup yields CDR1 KGHDR and CDR2 SFDVKD. The CDR3 loop reads CATQDDENGGKTYNEQFF. CDR3 DNA: TGTGCCACCCAGGATGACGAAAACGGGGGGAAGACCTACAATGAGCAGTTCTTC.

This clone occurred once. The chain links TRBV29-1 to TRBJ2-5, with D perhaps TRBD2 (5 bases). Deletions cut 7 bases from V and 4 bases from J, with 10 bases between. There are 11 residues in the CDR3. Germline lookup yields CDR1 SQVTM and CDR2 ANQGSEA. The CDR3 DNA follows: TGCAGCGCTGGCGGAGGAGAGACCCAGTACTTC. This codes for CSAGGGETQYF.

The chain couples TRBV14 to TRBJ2-1; maybe TRBD1 (5 bases). Germline CDR1 is SGHDN and CDR2 is FVKESK. The CDR3 covers 15 residues. V lost 0 bases and J 4 bases, leaving 10 bases between the germline ends. CDR3: CASSQERGKYNEQFF. The CDR3 nucleotides read TGTGCCAGCAGCCAAGAAAGGGGAAAATACAATGAGCAGTTCTTC. Full variable domain (remainder filled in from reference TRBV14 and TRBJ2-1): EAGVTQFPSHSVIEKGQTVTLRCDPISGHDNLYWYRRVMGKEIKFLLHFVKESKQDESGMPNNRFLAERTGGTYSTLKVQPAELEDSGVYFCASSQERGKYNEQFFGPGTRLTVL.

The J gene is TRBJ2-2, the V gene TRBV5-4; TRBD1 is a possible D gene (9 bases). Trimming shortened V by 4 bases and J by 6 bases, and 16 bases separated the two germline ends. CDR1 and CDR2 from the germline V gene are SGHNT and YYREEE (reference sequence). CDR3 length: 15 residues. CDR3 sequence reads: CASSRGGTGPGELFF. The CDR3 coding sequence is TGTGCCAGCAGCCGGGGGGGGACAGGGCCCGGGGAGCTGTTTTTT.

The chain links TRBV10-2 to TRBJ1-2, with D perhaps TRBD1 (6 bases). The CDR3 is made up of 17 amino acids. CDR1 and CDR2 from the germline V gene are WSHSY and SAAADI. Between the trimmed V and J ends, which lost 3 bases and 2 bases, there was a span of 19 bases. CDR3 region: CASSDWAGAVINYGYTF. The CDR3 nucleotides read TGCGCCAGCAGTGATTGGGCAGGGGCCGTCATCAACTATGGCTACACCTTC.

The rearrangement links TRBV11-2 to TRBJ2-2; TRBD2 agrees at 12 bases. This CDR3 region has 17 residues. Germline V gene lookup returns CDR1 SGHAT and CDR2 FQNNGV. The J segment lost 6 bases and the V segment lost 6 bases, leaving 11 bases of the junction unmatched. The CDR3 is CASSKTSGGPRSGELFF. As DNA, the CDR3 is TGTGCCAGCAGTAAGACTAGCGGGGGCCCGAGGTCCGGGGAGCTGTTTTTT. Full variable domain (missing parts from reference TRBV11-2 and TRBJ2-2): EAGVAQSPRYKIIEKRQSVAFWCNPISGHATLYWYQQILGQGPKLLIQFQNNGVVDDSQLPKDRFSAERLKGVDSTLKIQPAKLEDSAVYLCASSKTSGGPRSGELFFGEGSRLTVL.

The chain couples TRBV5-1 to TRBJ2-4, with D hard to call. The ends were cut back, 4 bases at V and 7 bases at J, with 12 bases in the middle. The germline V gene encodes CDR1 SGHRS and CDR2 YFSETQ. This CDR3 has 13 residues. The CDR3 sequence is CASSPPRSNIQYF. The CDR3 DNA reads as TGCGCCAGCAGCCCCCCCCGTAGTAACATTCAGTACTTC. The whole variable domain, remainder taken from reference TRBV5-1 and TRBJ2-4, is KAGVTQTPRYLIKTRGQQVTLSCSPISGHRSVSWYQQTPGQGLQFLFEYFSETQRNKGNFPGRFSGRQFSNSRSEMNVSTLELGDSALYLCASSPPRSNIQYFGAGTRLSVL.